This T cell receptor beta chain was identified during a study of T-cell reconstitution after alpha-beta-depleted transplantation in children (dated by TCRdb to the mid-2010s). Context from the whole study: The study quantitatively tracked T-cell immune reconstitution after TCRalphabeta/CD19-depleted allogeneic hematopoietic cell transplantation in children using TCR repertoire profiling.

The method was PCR. The sequencer was an Illumina HiSeq 2500. TCR libraries were prepared with molecular barcoding, using unique molecular identifiers to normalize TCRbeta repertoire quantification. The public reads were run again by TCRdb, first through fastp at Q25 and then through MiXCR, and only productive beta chains were kept. Duplicate CDR3 protein sequences are folded into a single record with the most common DNA and genes. This sample gives about 480,000 distinct CDR3 sequences in total; roughly an eighth of them show up just once. The ten largest account for 5% to 6% of the sample. V lost 3 bases and J lost 4 bases; the stretch between them is 4 bases long. The CDR3 runs 12 residues from the cysteine to the phenylalanine. Only the CDR3 part of the read is kept: 36 bases, read in frame from the first base. CDR1 and CDR2 are read off the germline V gene as ENHRY and SYGVKD. This clonotype was recorded many times. The antigen it recognizes is unknown. Base qualities are not at hand, and no much larger clone is one base apart.

This specimen consisted of PBMCs from the stem cell graft donor, obtained from the stem cell graft. The receptor chain draws on TRBV10-3 and TRBJ2-1; the D gene assignment is ambiguous. This receptor was identified in a human donor who donated a stem cell graft to a child with combined immunodeficiency. The nucleotide sequence reads TGTGCCATCAGTGACCTTTACAATGAGCAGTTCTTC. It is translated as CAISDLYNEQFF.